Included here is one T cell receptor (beta chain) sequence, with context. What this receptor recognizes is not known. Per-base qualities were not stored, and no clone one base away is much larger. The sample carries other DNA sequences with the same CDR3. The data derive from a study of blood T cell repertoires in COVID-19 (dated by TCRdb to 2020 to 2021). Some background on the complete study: Samples covering the acute and convalescent phases of COVID-19 were provided by collaborators in the United States, Italy and Spain. The repertoires were released in a freely available public database meant as a resource for research on the immune response to SARS-CoV-2. HLA class I and class II types, where available, came from metadata supplied by the sample provider rather than from assay-based typing. The dataset comprised deeply sampled blood TCRbeta repertoires from subjects exposed to, actively infected with, or recovered from COVID-19. The samples were drawn from two sources: the first 160 participants of the ongoing ImmuneRACE study, and 1,200 or so subjects contributed by 6 global collaborators. The material from the prospective study consisted of cDNA or gDNA derived from T cells, B-cell-depleted T cells, or PBMCs. Sample metadata almost always included a de-identified subject ID, COVID-19 status, age in years and sex.

The paper as a whole reports these results and caveats: Clinical and demographic metadata were provided uncurated, with the amount varying by source and participant.

One collaborating source in Seattle enrolled patients during active infection and followed them longitudinally through the course of disease. The collaborating institutions used their own protocols to collect whole blood in K2EDTA tubes. Collaborator samples were shipped for TCRbeta analysis as frozen whole blood, isolated PBMCs, or DNA extracted from either sample type. The CDR3 holds 14 amino acids from the cysteine to the phenylalanine. Only the CDR3 DNA stays, 42 bases, in frame from base 1. V loses 1 base, J loses 10 bases, and the germline ends lie 14 bases apart. Looking up the germline V gene (reference sequence) yields CDR1 LNHDA and CDR2 SQIVND. TCRbeta CDR3 regions were amplified from genomic DNA by means of the immunoSEQ Assay, a bias-controlled multiplex PCR. Per the authors' processing: Nucleated cell counts per sample were estimated from amplification of reference gene primers within the assay. To quantify the absolute abundance of each unique TCRbeta CDR3 rearrangement, sequence reads were collapsed and filtered. For each sample, productive Simpson clonality was calculated as the square root of Simpson's diversity index across productive rearrangements. TCRdb retrieved this table from immuneACCESS and kept in-frame rearrangements only. Not all clones are present; in checked studies, unresolved V genes account for under half, and no reason is known for the remainder. For V, J and clone size, that table is used; D and trimming come from the DNA. The sample includes around 360,000 clones, with about 87% observed a single time. About 10% of the sample lies in the top ten.

Material for sequencing was peripheral blood. Recombination joined TRBV19 with TRBJ2-1; the D segment could be TRBD2, given 5 matching bases. This receptor was identified in a young woman with COVID-19, enrolled during active disease. The nucleotides read TGTGCCAGTAGTATAGGAGGACTGGCGTCGGAGCAGTTCTTC. This translates into CASSIGGLASEQFF.